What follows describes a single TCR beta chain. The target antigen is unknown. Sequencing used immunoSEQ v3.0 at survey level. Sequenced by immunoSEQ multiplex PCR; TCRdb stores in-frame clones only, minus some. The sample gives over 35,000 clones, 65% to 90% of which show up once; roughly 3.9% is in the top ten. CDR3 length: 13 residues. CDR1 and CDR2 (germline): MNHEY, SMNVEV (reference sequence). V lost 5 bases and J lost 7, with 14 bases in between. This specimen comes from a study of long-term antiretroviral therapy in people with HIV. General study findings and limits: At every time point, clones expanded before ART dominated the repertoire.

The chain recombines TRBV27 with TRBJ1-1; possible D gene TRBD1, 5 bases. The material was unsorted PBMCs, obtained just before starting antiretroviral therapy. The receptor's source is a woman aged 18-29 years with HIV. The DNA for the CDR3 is TGTGCCAGCAGTCCGGGGGTAAGGGTTGAAGCTTTCTTT. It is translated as CASSPGVRVEAFF.